The entry below gives a single TCR beta chain sequence along with its context. Methods used by the authors: Reference gene primer amplification in the assay estimated nucleated cell counts. Assay used: immunoSEQ multiplex PCR; TCRdb lists only in-frame clones, some missing. V and J calls and clone size follow that table, whereas D and trimming were derived from the DNA. The sample has over 200,000 clones; around nine tenths are singletons. These data belong to a study of blood T cell repertoires in COVID-19. Looking at the study overall: COVID-19 samples, acute and convalescent, were from the United States, Italy and Spain. Sources were T cells, B-cell-depleted T cells, or PBMCs; the material itself was cDNA or gDNA.

The ends lost 4 bases at V and 6 bases at J; junction bases unmatched: 4. CDR1 and CDR2 (germline): MDHEN, SYDVKM. The CDR3 covers 14 residues. The clonotype was recovered from a man in his 60s who had recovered from COVID-19. The specimen sequenced was peripheral blood. The J gene is TRBJ2-3, the V gene TRBV28; the match to TRBD1 covers 10 bases. Here the CDR3 reads CASSSGQGKDTQYF. CDR3 nucleotides: TGTGCCAGCAGTTCGGGACAGGGGAAGGATACGCAGTATTTT.